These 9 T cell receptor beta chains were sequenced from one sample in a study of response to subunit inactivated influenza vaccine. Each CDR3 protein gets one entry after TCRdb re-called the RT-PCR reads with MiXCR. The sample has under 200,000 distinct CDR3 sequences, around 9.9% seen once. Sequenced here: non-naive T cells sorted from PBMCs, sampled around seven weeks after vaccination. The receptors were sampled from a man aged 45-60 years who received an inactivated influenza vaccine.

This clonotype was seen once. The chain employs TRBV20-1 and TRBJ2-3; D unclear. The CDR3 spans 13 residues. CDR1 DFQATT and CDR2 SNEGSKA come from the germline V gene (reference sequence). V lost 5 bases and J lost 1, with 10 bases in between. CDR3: CSAHRAGTDTQYF. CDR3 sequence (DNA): TGCAGTGCTCACCGGGCGGGCACAGATACGCAGTATTTT.

The CDR3 region is CATAAGGNNEQFF. In DNA form, the CDR3 reads TGTGCCACAGCAGCGGGAGGGAACAATGAGCAGTTCTTC. V gene TRBV12-3 or TRBV12-4 combines with J gene TRBJ2-1; 10 bases match TRBD2. Losses at the gene ends were 10 bases for V and 5 bases for J; bases not matched to a gene: 5. CDR3 size: 13 residues.

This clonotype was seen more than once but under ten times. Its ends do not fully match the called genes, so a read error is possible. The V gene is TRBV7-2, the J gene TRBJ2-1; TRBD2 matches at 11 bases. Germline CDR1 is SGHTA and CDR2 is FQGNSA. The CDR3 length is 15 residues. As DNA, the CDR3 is TGTGCCAGCAGCTTAGGGCCTGGGCTAGCGGGAGGATTGTCCTTC. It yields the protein CASSLGPGLAGGLSF.

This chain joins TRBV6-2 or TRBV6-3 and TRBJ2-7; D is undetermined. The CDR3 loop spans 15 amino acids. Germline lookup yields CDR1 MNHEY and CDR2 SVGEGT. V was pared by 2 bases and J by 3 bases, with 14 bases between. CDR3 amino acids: CASSYRSAWGYEQYF. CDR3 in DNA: TGTGCCAGCAGTTACCGCTCGGCCTGGGGCTACGAGCAGTACTTC.

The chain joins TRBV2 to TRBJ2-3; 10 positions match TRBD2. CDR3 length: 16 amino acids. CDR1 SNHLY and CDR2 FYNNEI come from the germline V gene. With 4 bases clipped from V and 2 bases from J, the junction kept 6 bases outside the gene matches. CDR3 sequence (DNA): TGTGCCAGCAGTGGGGCTAGCGGGAGATTCACAGATACGCAGTATTTT. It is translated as CASSGASGRFTDTQYF.

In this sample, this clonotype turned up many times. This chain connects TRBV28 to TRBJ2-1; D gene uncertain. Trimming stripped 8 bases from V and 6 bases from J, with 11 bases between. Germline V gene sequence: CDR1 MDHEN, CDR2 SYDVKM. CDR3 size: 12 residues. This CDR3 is CASSLFGNEQFF. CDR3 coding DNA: TGTGCCAGCTCTCTCTTCGGCAATGAGCAGTTCTTC.

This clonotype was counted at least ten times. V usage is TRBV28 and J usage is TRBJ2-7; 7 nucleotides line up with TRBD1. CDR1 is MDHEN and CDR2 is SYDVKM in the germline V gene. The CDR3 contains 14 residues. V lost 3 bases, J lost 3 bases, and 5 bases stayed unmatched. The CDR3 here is CASSFGTAGYEQYF. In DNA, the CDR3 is TGTGCCAGCAGTTTCGGGACAGCTGGCTACGAGCAGTACTTC.

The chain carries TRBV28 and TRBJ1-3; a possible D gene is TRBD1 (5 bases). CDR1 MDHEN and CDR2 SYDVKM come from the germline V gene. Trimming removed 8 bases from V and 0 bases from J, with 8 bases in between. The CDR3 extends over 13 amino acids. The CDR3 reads CASHTGSGNTIYF. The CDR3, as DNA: TGTGCCAGCCACACAGGCTCTGGAAACACCATATATTTT.

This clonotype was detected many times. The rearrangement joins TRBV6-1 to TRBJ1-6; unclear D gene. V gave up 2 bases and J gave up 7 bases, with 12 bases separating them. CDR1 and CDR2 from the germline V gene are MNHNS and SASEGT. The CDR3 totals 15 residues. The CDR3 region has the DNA TGTGCCAGCAGTGAAATGAGAGTCCAGAATTCACCCCTCCACTTT. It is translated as CASSEMRVQNSPLHF.